This T cell receptor (beta chain) was recorded in a study of beta chain features in type 1 diabetes. Whole-study results and caveats: TCRB rearrangement may or may not be influenced by HLA type; here this remained unresolved. Patients with type 1 diabetes carried fewer insertions and had more deletions at their VDJ junctions. Within each of all four CD4+ subsets, Type 1 diabetes patients had TCRB CDR3s that were moderately but significantly shorter.

Sampling consisted of one heparinised blood draw per donor, averaging about 116 mL. This clone was seen more than once but under ten times. Antigen: not known. Expressed TCRB transcripts got sequenced, as all isolated RNA was reverse transcribed. The table came from immunoSEQ multiplex PCR; TCRdb's copy has only in-frame clones and leaves some out. Seen here are 150,000 to 180,000 clones, about a tenth observed once, and the top ten hold more than 0.45%. The V gene's germline CDR1 is MNHEY and CDR2 SMNVEV (reference sequence). This CDR3 has 14 amino acids. With V trimmed by 1 base and J by 4 bases, 2 bases remained unmatched.

The source of this sequence is a man aged 30 to 45 with type 1 diabetes. V usage is TRBV27 and J usage is TRBJ2-5; 8 bases line up with TRBD1. The sample was central memory CD4+ T cells from blood. In DNA, the CDR3 is TGTGCCAGCAGTTTATTAGGGACAGGAGAGACCCAGTACTTC. Protein sequence: CASSLLGTGETQYF.